A single sample gave rise to the 18 T cell receptor beta chains below, sequenced in a study of control samples from healthy donors and cancer patients. The protocol was immunoSEQ multiplex PCR, while the TCRdb copy is restricted to in-frame clones and leaves out a portion. The table has 150,000 to 200,000 clones, roughly 88% seen once. Sequencing input: blood. All receptors derive from a man aged 18 to 29 in good health.

The J gene is TRBJ1-2, the V gene TRBV5-5; possibly TRBD1 for D (6 bases). The CDR3 totals 16 residues. The germline V and J ends were trimmed by 0 bases and 3 bases, with 15 bases remaining between them. Germline loops: CDR1 SGHKS, CDR2 YYEKEE (reference sequence). CDR3 sequence: CASSLAVTGQYYGYTF. The CDR3 DNA reads as TGTGCCAGCAGCTTGGCCGTAACAGGGCAATACTATGGCTACACCTTC.

The chain couples TRBV5-1 to TRBJ2-1; unclear D gene. Trimming took off 0 bases at V and 4 bases at J, with 11 bases between the two ends. The germline V gene has CDR1 SGHRS and CDR2 YFSETQ. The CDR3 runs to 15 residues. The CDR3: CASSLGPGSYNEQFF. CDR3 DNA sequence: TGCGCCAGCAGCTTGGGGCCAGGTTCTTACAATGAGCAGTTCTTC.

This clone has just a few counts. This chain joins TRBV7-2 and TRBJ1-1; D might be TRBD1 (5 bases). Deletions cut 4 bases from V and 8 bases from J, with 11 bases between. This CDR3 is built from 12 residues. The germline CDR1 and CDR2 sequences are SGHTA and FQGNSA. CDR3 coding DNA: TGTGCCAGCAGCTGGGGGACGGGGGAAGCTTTCTTT. Protein sequence: CASSWGTGEAFF. Filled out from reference TRBV7-2 and TRBJ1-1, the complete variable domain reads GAGVSQSPSNKVTEKGKDVELRCDPISGHTALYWYRQSLGQGLEFLIYFQGNSAPDKSGLPSDRFSAERTGGSVSTLTIQRTQQEDSAVYLCASSWGTGEAFFGQGTRLTVV.

This chain links TRBV3-1 (or the pseudogene TRBV3-2) with TRBJ2-1; 12 bases are shared with TRBD2. V lost 1 base to trimming and J lost 8 bases; unmatched junction nucleotides: 12. The CDR3 has 18 amino acids. In germline, CDR1 is LGHDT, CDR2 YNNKEL (reference sequence). DNA of the CDR3: TGTGCCAGCAGCCAAGTATCCGCTAGCGGGGGGGCCTTTTATGAGCAGTTCTTC. This sequence encodes CASSQVSASGGAFYEQFF.

The rearrangement joins TRBV7-6 to TRBJ2-2; perhaps TRBD1 as D (6 bases). This CDR3 is built from 15 residues. Per the germline V gene, CDR1 is SGHVS and CDR2 is FNYEAQ. V was pared by 5 bases and J by 7 bases, with 17 bases between. Here the CDR3 reads CASSPRGSTGGELFF. The CDR3 nucleotides read TGTGCCAGCAGCCCAAGGGGATCGACAGGCGGGGAGCTGTTTTTT.

The V gene is TRBV27, the J gene TRBJ1-2, with 12 nucleotides matching TRBD1. V was pared by 8 bases and J by 4 bases, with 8 bases of the junction left unmatched. Germline lookup yields CDR1 MNHEY and CDR2 SMNVEV (reference sequence). The CDR3 consists of 15 residues. The CDR3 DNA reads as TGTGCCAGCGGAGCCGGGACAGGGGGCCCCTATGGCTACACCTTC. Its translation is CASGAGTGGPYGYTF.

The chain is built from TRBV6-5 and TRBJ2-5, with D uncertain. Germline V lookup: CDR1 MNHEY, CDR2 SVGAGI. The CDR3 totals 13 residues. Trimming stripped 6 bases from V and 4 bases from J, with 12 bases between. The CDR3 loop reads CASRRATSETQYF. The CDR3 DNA sequence: TGTGCCAGCAGAAGGGCGACTTCAGAGACCCAGTACTTC.

The chain uses TRBV6-5 and TRBJ1-1, with D unclear. Trimming shortened V by 2 bases and J by 4 bases, and 11 bases separated the two germline ends. Germline assignment: CDR1 MNHEY and CDR2 SVGAGI. This CDR3 spans 14 amino acids. This chain's CDR3 is CASSYLLEGTEAFF. In DNA form, the CDR3 reads TGTGCCAGCAGTTACCTGCTAGAGGGCACTGAAGCTTTCTTT.

With respect to this clone: A read error may account for a junction end that differs from germline. CDR3 DNA: TGTGCTAGCAGCTACCTAGCGGACCAAGAGACCCAGTACTTC. Translation: CASSYLADQETQYF. The rearrangement links TRBV7-7 to TRBJ2-5; 7 bases match TRBD2. The CDR3 extends over 14 amino acids. CDR1 and CDR2 from the germline V gene are SSHAT and FNYEAQ (reference sequence).

The V call is TRBV28, the J call TRBJ1-5; 10 bases match TRBD1. The CDR3 is 18 amino acids. V shed 6 bases and J 0 bases; nucleotides not matched to a gene: 11. Germline V gene sequence: CDR1 MDHEN, CDR2 SYDVKM. The CDR3 reads CASRIGQGVNYSNQPQHF. The CDR3 coding sequence is TGTGCCAGCAGAATCGGACAGGGGGTAAATTATAGCAATCAGCCCCAGCATTTT.

The chain has TRBV4-3 and TRBJ2-1; 12 bases are a match to TRBD2. Losses at the gene ends were 3 bases for V and 9 bases for J; bases not matched to a gene: 6. The CDR3 extends over 15 amino acids. The germline V gene encodes CDR1 LGHNA and CDR2 YSLEER. The CDR3 is CASSQLAGGQGEQFF. The CDR3 nucleotides are TGCGCCAGCAGCCAGCTAGCGGGGGGGCAGGGTGAGCAGTTCTTC.

This chain connects TRBV18 to TRBJ2-5, with 9 bases identical to TRBD1. Trimming removed 5 bases from V and 4 bases from J; junction bases left unmatched: 5. The CDR3 length is 14 residues. CDR1 and CDR2 (germline): KGHSH, LQKENI. The CDR3 DNA follows: TGTGCCAGCTCAGCCGGGACAGGGACAGAGACCCAGTACTTC. It yields the protein CASSAGTGTETQYF.

V gene TRBV7-2 combines with J gene TRBJ2-3, with 14 positions matching TRBD2. This CDR3 is 16 amino acids long. V was clipped by 3 bases and J by 6 bases; unmatched bases: 5. Germline lookup yields CDR1 SGHTA and CDR2 FQGNSA. The CDR3 loop reads CASSLTSGGARDTQYF. The CDR3 bases are TGTGCCAGCAGCTTGACTAGCGGGGGGGCCCGGGATACGCAGTATTTT.

The chain couples TRBV2 to TRBJ2-2; D ambiguous. Looked up from germline, CDR1 is SNHLY and CDR2 is FYNNEI. The CDR3 is 13 amino acids. The V end was cut by 7 bases, the J end by 5 bases, with 11 bases between. CDR3 DNA: TGTGCCAGCACGATCAGGCGGACCGGGGAGCTGTTTTTT. Its translation is CASTIRRTGELFF.

This clone was detected only once. This same CDR3 is encoded by further DNA sequences in the sample. The V gene is TRBV4-1, the J gene TRBJ1-6, with a weak D call TRBD1 (6 bases). Germline V gives CDR1 MGHRA, CDR2 YSYEKL. Trimming left V 0 bases short and J 8 bases short, with 14 bases between. The CDR3 extends over 16 amino acids. The CDR3, as DNA: TGCGCCAGCAGCCAAGATGCGGGCAGGGGTTATTCACCCCTCCACTTT. It yields the protein CASSQDAGRGYSPLHF.

Turning to this clone: At one end the junction does not follow the germline gene, possibly because of a read error. The V and J genes are TRBV7-3 and TRBJ1-1, with 8 bases that match TRBD1. Germline V gives CDR1 SGHTA, CDR2 FQGTGA. The CDR3 sequence is 13 residues long. CDR3 DNA sequence: TGTGCCAGCAGCTCTACACCAGGACAGGGCCCATACTTT. As protein: CASSSTPGQGPYF.

V and J are TRBV7-9 and TRBJ2-7; D not resolved. V lost 3 bases and J lost 2, with 14 bases in between. Germline V gene lookup returns CDR1 SEHNR and CDR2 FQNEAQ (reference sequence). This CDR3 has 15 residues. The CDR3 DNA sequence: TGTGCCAGCAGCTTTGACTCGTCAGAAGCCTACGAGCAGTACTTC. Protein: CASSFDSSEAYEQYF.

DNA of the CDR3: TGTGCCAGCAGCTCTGGAGGGGGCGTCAACACTGAAGCTTTCTTT. It yields the protein CASSSGGGVNTEAFF. This chain uses TRBV7-2 with TRBJ1-1, with TRBD1 identical over 7 bases. Germline lookup yields CDR1 SGHTA and CDR2 FQGNSA. There are 15 residues in the CDR3. V dropped 4 bases and J dropped 2; count of bases not matched to a gene: 7.